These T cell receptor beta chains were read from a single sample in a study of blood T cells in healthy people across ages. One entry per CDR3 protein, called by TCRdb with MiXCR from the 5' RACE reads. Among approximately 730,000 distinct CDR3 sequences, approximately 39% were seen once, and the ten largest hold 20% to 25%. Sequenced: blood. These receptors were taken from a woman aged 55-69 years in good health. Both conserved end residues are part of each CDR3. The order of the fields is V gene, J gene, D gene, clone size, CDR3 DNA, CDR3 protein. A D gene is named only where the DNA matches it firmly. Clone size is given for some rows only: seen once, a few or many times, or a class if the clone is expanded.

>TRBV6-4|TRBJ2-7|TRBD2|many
TGTGCCAGTAATAGCGGGAGTTCTCCCTACGAGCAGTACTTC
CASNSGSSPYEQYF
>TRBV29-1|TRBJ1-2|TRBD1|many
TGCAGCGTTGGGACAGGGGACTATGGCTACACCTTC
CSVGTGDYGYTF
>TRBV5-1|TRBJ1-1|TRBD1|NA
TGCGCCAGCAGCCTGGCAGGACAGGGGCCTGAAGCTTTCTTT
CASSLAGQGPEAFF
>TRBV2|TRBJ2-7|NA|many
TGTGCCAGCAGCGGAGGGCTGGTAGACGAGCAGTACTTC
CASSGGLVDEQYF
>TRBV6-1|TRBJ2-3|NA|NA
TGTGCCAGCAGTGGATACGGGCCAGACACAGATACGCAGTATTTT
CASSGYGPDTDTQYF
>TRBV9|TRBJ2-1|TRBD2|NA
TGTGCCAGCAGCAAAGGGACTAGCGGGAGTATCTACAATGAGCAGTTCTTC
CASSKGTSGSIYNEQFF
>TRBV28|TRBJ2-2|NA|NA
TGTACCTCTACCAGCGGAAACACCGGGGAGCTGTTTTTT
CTSTSGNTGELFF
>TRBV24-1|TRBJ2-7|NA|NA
TGTGCCACCAGTGATTCGGGCAGTTTTTACGAGCAGTACTTC
CATSDSGSFYEQYF
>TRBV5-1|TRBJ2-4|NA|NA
TGCGCCATCAGCTTGGAACCGGGGCAGTTGTACTTC
CAISLEPGQLYF
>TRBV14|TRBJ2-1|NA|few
TGTGCCAGCAGCCTGGACGTCGCTACCTACAATGAGCAGTTCTTC
CASSLDVATYNEQFF
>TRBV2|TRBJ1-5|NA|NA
TGTGCCAGCAGTAAAAACGTCGGGCGTGGTCAGCCCCAGCATTTT
CASSKNVGRGQPQHF
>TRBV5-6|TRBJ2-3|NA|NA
TGTGCCAGCAGCTTGAACAGCGGAAGCGGCGCAGATACGCAGTATTTT
CASSLNSGSGADTQYF
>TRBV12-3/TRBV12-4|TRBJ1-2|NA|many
TGTGCCAGCAGTTCAGGGTACGGCTACACCTTC
CASSSGYGYTF
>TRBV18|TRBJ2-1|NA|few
TGTGCCAGCTCACCAGACGGCTTCTACAATGAGCAGTTCTTC
CASSPDGFYNEQFF
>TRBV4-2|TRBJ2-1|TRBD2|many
TGTGCCAGCAGCCAAGATATATTTCGCAGCGGGAGCCGCAATGAGCAGTTCTTC
CASSQDIFRSGSRNEQFF
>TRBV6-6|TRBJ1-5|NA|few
TGTGCCGCTCAGGGCAGCAATCAGCCCCAGCATTTT
CAAQGSNQPQHF
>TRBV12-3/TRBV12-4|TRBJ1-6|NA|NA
TGTGCCAGCAGTCCCCGTTGGGGGCGCGCGGATAATTCACCCCTCCACTTT
CASSPRWGRADNSPLHF
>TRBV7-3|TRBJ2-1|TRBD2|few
TGTGCCAGCAGCTTAAGGACTAGCGGGAGTAATGAGCAGTTCTTC
CASSLRTSGSNEQFF
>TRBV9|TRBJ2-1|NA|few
TGTGCCAGCAGAGCAGGGTCGGGTGCCTACAATGAGCAGTTCTTC
CASRAGSGAYNEQFF
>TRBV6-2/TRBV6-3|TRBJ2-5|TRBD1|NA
TGTGCCAGCAGAGGTGGACAGGGCGCGCAGTACTTC
CASRGGQGAQYF
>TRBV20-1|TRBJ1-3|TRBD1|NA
TGTAGTGCTAGACCCGCGGGCAGGGGGCTTTATTCCTCTGGAAACACCATATATTTT
CSARPAGRGLYSSGNTIYF
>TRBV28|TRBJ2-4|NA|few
TGTGCCAGCAGTTTAGGCTTAGGGGACTTTGGTGGGCAGTACTTC
CASSLGLGDFGGQYF